Described below is a single T cell receptor (beta chain) sequence and its context. Antigen: not known. V dropped 4 bases and J dropped 1 base, with 7 bases sitting between them. Germline V lookup: CDR1 SGHDN, CDR2 FVKESK. The CDR3 spans 13 residues. Assay: immunoSEQ multiplex PCR; the TCRdb copy retains only in-frame clones and omits some. Of approximately 51,000 clones detected, over 55% appear once; the ten largest clones hold about 9.9%. This entry comes from a study of T cell clones after liver transplantation. Study context: TCRbeta sequencing after a pre-transplant mixed lymphocyte reaction identified graft-donor-reactive clones, later tracked in post-transplant blood. Overall study findings and caveats: Donor-reactive sequences fell more than third party-reactive ones, suggesting partial deletion. Rather than being deleted, graft donor-reactive T cells may have moved into the graft. Low donor cell numbers restricted donor-reactive repertoire measurement in two subjects.

The sequence derives from a human patient who received a liver transplant. These T cells may partly come from the graft donor. V is TRBV14 and J is TRBJ1-1; D is ambiguous. The sequences come from CD4+ T cells from blood, collected approximately 54 months after liver transplant. CDR3 coding DNA: TGTGCCAGCAGCCGAAACCCGAACACTGAAGCTTTCTTT. Residues: CASSRNPNTEAFF.